The TCR beta chain under discussion was sequenced for a study of blood T cell repertoires in COVID-19. Trimming took off 5 bases at V and 1 base at J, with 14 bases between the two ends. The CDR3 runs to 15 residues. In germline, CDR1 is SGHAT, CDR2 FQNNGV. Assay used: immunoSEQ multiplex PCR; TCRdb lists only in-frame clones, some missing. The sample has about 170,000 clones; about three quarters are singletons. Sequenced: peripheral blood. The gene calls are TRBV11-2 and TRBJ2-5; D is possibly TRBD1 (6 bases). The sequence was obtained from a man in his sixties with acute or convalescent COVID-19. CDR3: CASSTLDSIQETQYF. The CDR3 DNA follows: TGTGCCAGCAGCACCCTGGACAGTATCCAAGAGACCCAGTACTTC.